A single sample gave rise to the 29 T cell receptor beta chains below, sequenced in a study of blood T cell repertoires in COVID-19 (dated by TCRdb to 2020 to 2021). Receptor amplification or capture employed the immunoSEQ multiplex PCR assay. TCRdb provides this immuneACCESS table in a form limited to in-frame rearrangements. Some clones are lacking; in checked studies, under half of them reflect an unresolved V gene, and why the rest are absent is not known. The sample contains approximately 58,000 clones, about three quarters of them found a single time. In total, the top ten clones hold roughly 45% of the sample. Sequenced: peripheral blood. The receptors here all came from a man between 65 and 85 years old with active or convalescent COVID-19.

The chain combines TRBV28 with TRBJ2-1, with 16 positions matching TRBD2. V shed 3 bases and J 12 bases; nucleotides not matched to a gene: 5. Per the germline V gene, CDR1 is MDHEN and CDR2 is SYDVKM. This CDR3 has 15 residues. CDR3 sequence (DNA): TGTGCCAGCAGTTTGGGGACTAGCGGGGGGGCGCGGCAGTTCTTC. Protein: CASSLGTSGGARQFF.

The chain combines TRBV7-2 with TRBJ2-5; 14 positions match TRBD2. Germline V gene lookup returns CDR1 SGHTA and CDR2 FQGNSA. There are 18 residues in the CDR3. V was pared by 5 bases and J by 3 bases, with 11 bases of the junction left unmatched. The CDR3 loop is CASSPFRLAGGTKETQYF. CDR3 nucleotides: TGTGCCAGCAGCCCGTTCAGACTAGCGGGAGGGACTAAAGAGACCCAGTACTTC.

The rearrangement uses TRBV11-3 and TRBJ1-4; 7 bases line up with TRBD1. The CDR3 consists of 15 residues. Germline V gene sequence: CDR1 SGHNT, CDR2 YENEEA. Losses at the gene ends were 6 bases for V and 7 bases for J; bases not matched to a gene: 11. The CDR3 sequence is CASSPTGANFEKLFF. In nucleotides, the CDR3 is TGTGCCAGCAGTCCTACAGGGGCGAATTTTGAAAAACTGTTTTTT.

This clone was counted between two and nine times. The genes are TRBV6-5 and TRBJ2-1; 8 bases line up with TRBD1. The CDR3 contains 16 residues. V dropped 0 bases and J dropped 4; count of bases not matched to a gene: 5. The germline V gene encodes CDR1 MNHEY and CDR2 SVGAGI. DNA for the CDR3: TGTGCCAGCAGTTACTCGAGCAGGGGGCCATACAATGAGCAGTTCTTC. It encodes CASSYSSRGPYNEQFF.

The rearrangement uses TRBV18 and TRBJ1-4; no definite D call. V gave up 0 bases and J gave up 1 base, with 6 bases separating them. CDR3 length: 15 amino acids. Germline V gene data show CDR1 as KGHSH and CDR2 as LQKENI. The CDR3: CASSPPAGTNEKLFF. The DNA for the CDR3 is TGTGCCAGCTCACCACCCGCGGGAACTAATGAAAAACTGTTTTTT.

The sample holds one count of this clone. The chain has TRBV27 and TRBJ1-6; 7 nucleotides line up with TRBD1. CDR3 size: 14 residues. Losses at the gene ends were 4 bases for V and 11 bases for J; bases not matched to a gene: 8. CDR1 MNHEY and CDR2 SMNVEV come from the germline V gene (reference sequence). In DNA, the CDR3 is TGTGCCAGCAGTTCCCAGACAGGGATAACACCCCTCCACTTT. It codes for CASSSQTGITPLHF.

The rearrangement links TRBV5-8 to TRBJ1-4; 10 bases map to TRBD1. V was clipped by 4 bases and J by 0 bases; unmatched bases: 9. CDR3 size: 18 residues. Per germline, CDR1 SGHTS and CDR2 YDEGEE. CDR3 sequence: CASSGTGDPVATNEKLFF. The CDR3 DNA follows: TGTGCCAGCAGCGGGACAGGGGACCCGGTTGCAACTAATGAAAAACTGTTTTTT.

This sequence joins TRBV11-3 and TRBJ1-2; 8 nucleotides match TRBD1. With 2 bases clipped from V and 2 bases from J, the junction kept 1 base outside the gene matches. There are 14 residues in the CDR3. Germline CDR1 and CDR2: SGHNT and YENEEA. CDR3 in amino acids: CASSLNRGNYGYTF. CDR3 DNA sequence: TGTGCCAGCAGCTTAAACAGGGGGAACTATGGCTACACCTTC.

The V gene is TRBV9, the J gene TRBJ1-3; maybe TRBD1 (6 bases). The ends were cut back, 0 bases at V and 0 bases at J, with 13 bases in the middle. The CDR3 contains 17 residues. In germline, CDR1 is SGDLS, CDR2 YYNGEE. Here the CDR3 DNA reads TGTGCCAGCAGCGTAGAACAGGGAGACATCTCTGGAAACACCATATATTTT. Its protein product is CASSVEQGDISGNTIYF.

The chain joins TRBV28 to TRBJ1-1, with 7 bases identical to TRBD1. V lost 5 bases to trimming and J lost 11 bases; unmatched junction nucleotides: 14. This CDR3 is built from 14 residues. CDR1 is MDHEN and CDR2 is SYDVKM in the germline V gene. The CDR3 sequence: CASSIRGGLGRAFF. CDR3 sequence (DNA): TGTGCCAGCAGTATCCGAGGGGGCTTGGGGCGCGCTTTCTTT.

The chain has TRBV27 and TRBJ2-1; tentative D call: TRBD1 (6 bases). CDR1 MNHEY and CDR2 SMNVEV come from the germline V gene (reference sequence). Trimming shortened V by 5 bases and J by 5 bases, and 22 bases separated the two germline ends. The CDR3 has 17 residues. The CDR3 DNA is TGTGCCAGCAGTCCGCGACCCGGGACAAACAGCCACAATGAGCAGTTCTTC. Its protein product is CASSPRPGTNSHNEQFF.

The rearrangement joins TRBV19 to TRBJ1-2; D perhaps matches TRBD1 (6 bases). Trimming took off 6 bases at V and 0 bases at J, with 14 bases between the two ends. The germline V gene encodes CDR1 LNHDA and CDR2 SQIVND (reference sequence). This CDR3 is built from 15 residues. Here the CDR3 DNA reads TGTGCCAGTAGCCCTTGGGGGGGCCCTAACTATGGCTACACCTTC. Its translation is CASSPWGGPNYGYTF.

The chain recombines TRBV6-5 with TRBJ2-7, with TRBD1 matching 8 bases. There are 15 residues in the CDR3. J was trimmed by 3 bases and V by 6 bases; bases with no gene match: 10. CDR1 and CDR2 from the germline V gene are MNHEY and SVGAGI. The CDR3 nucleotides are TGTGCCAGCAGCGGAAGCAGGGGGCTTAACTACGAGCAGTACTTC. The encoded protein is CASSGSRGLNYEQYF.

The chain couples TRBV19 to TRBJ1-4; 7 bases are a match to TRBD1. CDR1 LNHDA and CDR2 SQIVND come from the germline V gene (reference sequence). This CDR3 has 13 amino acids. The J segment lost 4 bases and the V segment lost 7 bases, leaving 3 bases of the junction unmatched. The DNA of the CDR3 is TGTGCCAGTACAGACAGGGTTAATGAAAAACTGTTTTTT. Translation gives CASTDRVNEKLFF.

The rearrangement links TRBV30 to TRBJ1-5, with D possibly matching TRBD1 (6 bases). V shed 3 bases and J shed 2 bases, with 14 bases lying between them. Germline CDR1 reads GTSNPN; CDR2 reads SVGIG (reference sequence). The CDR3 loop spans 15 amino acids. CDR3 DNA sequence: TGTGCCTGGAGACCTACAGGGTGGGGCAATCAGCCCCAGCATTTT. It encodes CAWRPTGWGNQPQHF.

The CDR3 DNA reads as TGTGCCAGCAGTTACCCCCCGGGACAATCTGGCTACACCTTC. This codes for CASSYPPGQSGYTF. The V and J genes are TRBV6-2 or TRBV6-3 and TRBJ1-2, with a tentative D call TRBD1 (6 bases). Germline CDR1 reads MNHEY; CDR2 reads SVGEGT. Trimming shortened V by 2 bases and J by 7 bases, and 14 bases separated the two germline ends. The CDR3 totals 14 residues.

The chain carries TRBV10-3 and TRBJ2-1, with 9 bases that match TRBD2. CDR3 length: 15 amino acids. Losses at the gene ends were 3 bases for V and 4 bases for J; bases not matched to a gene: 4. Looked up from germline, CDR1 is ENHRY and CDR2 is SYGVKD. The CDR3 loop reads CAISDRSGGYNEQFF. The CDR3 nucleotides read TGTGCCATCAGTGATAGAAGCGGGGGGTACAATGAGCAGTTCTTC.

The rearrangement joins TRBV6-2 or TRBV6-3 to TRBJ2-5; 8 nucleotides agree with TRBD1. This CDR3 is 17 amino acids long. CDR1 is MNHEY, CDR2 SVGEGT, per germline. The J segment lost 3 bases and the V segment lost 5 bases, leaving 14 bases of the junction unmatched. CDR3 amino acids: CASSPYGQGGQKETQYF. In DNA, the CDR3 is TGTGCCAGCAGTCCATACGGACAGGGAGGTCAAAAAGAGACCCAGTACTTC.

The chain uses TRBV7-2 and TRBJ1-3; 8 bases fit TRBD1. The length of the CDR3 is 16 residues. Looked up from germline, CDR1 is SGHTA and CDR2 is FQGNSA. Trimming took 3 bases from V and 2 from J; bases not matched to a gene: 6. The CDR3 spells CASSLITGGTGNTIYF. The CDR3 bases are TGTGCCAGCAGCTTGATTACAGGGGGAACTGGAAACACCATATATTTT.

The V call is TRBV2, the J call TRBJ2-6; 8 nucleotides line up with TRBD1. V trimming: 3 bases; J trimming: 4 bases; junction bases outside the gene matches: 14. Germline CDR1 SNHLY, CDR2 FYNNEI. The CDR3 runs to 19 residues. The CDR3 spells CASSDPGGAGGSGANVLTF. The DNA for the CDR3 is TGTGCCAGCAGTGATCCCGGCGGGGCAGGGGGCTCCGGGGCCAACGTCCTGACTTTC.

CDR3 loop: CASSALDGGLTETQYF. The CDR3 DNA sequence: TGTGCCAGCAGCGCCTTGGACGGGGGGCTTACGGAGACCCAGTACTTC. This rearrangement joins TRBV9 to TRBJ2-5; D is possibly TRBD2 (7 bases). The V end was cut by 3 bases, the J end by 5 bases, with 20 bases between. The CDR3 covers 16 residues. CDR1 and CDR2 from the germline V gene are SGDLS and YYNGEE.

This sequence joins TRBV7-2 and TRBJ1-1, with a weak D call TRBD1 (6 bases). V was cut by 5 bases and J by 2 bases, with 12 bases left in between. Germline V CDR1 and CDR2: SGHTA, FQGNSA. This CDR3 contains 14 residues. The CDR3 is CASSPRTDNTEAFF. The CDR3 DNA reads TGTGCCAGCAGCCCCCGGACAGATAACACTGAAGCTTTCTTT.

Concerning this clone itself: Just one base apart from a much larger clone, this may be a read error. J is TRBJ2-2 and V is TRBV7-2, with no clear D. The CDR3 is 13 residues long. The V end was cut by 1 base, the J end by 4 bases, with 4 bases between. CDR1 is SGHTA and CDR2 is FQGNSA in the germline V gene. CDR3: CASSLGATGELFF. The CDR3 bases are TGTGCCAGCAGCTTAGGGGCCACCGGGGAGCTGTTTTTT.

The V call is TRBV11-2, the J call TRBJ1-1; D remains unclear. Trimming removed 2 bases at V and 0 bases at J, with 13 bases between. Germline V CDR1 and CDR2: SGHAT, FQNNGV. CDR3 size: 16 residues. CDR3 loop: CASSLSSRGMNTEAFF. The CDR3 nucleotides read TGTGCCAGCAGCTTATCATCGAGAGGGATGAACACTGAAGCTTTCTTT.

The chain employs TRBV7-3 and TRBJ2-3; possibly TRBD1 for D (5 bases). Trimming shortened V by 5 bases and J by 6 bases, and 15 bases separated the two germline ends. The CDR3 is made up of 14 amino acids. The V gene's germline CDR1 is SGHTA and CDR2 FQGTGA. The CDR3 here is CASSQGANLDTQYF. For the CDR3, the DNA is TGTGCCAGCAGCCAAGGGGCTAATCTGGATACGCAGTATTTT.

The chain couples TRBV11-2 to TRBJ2-7; 9 bases map to TRBD2. The germline V gene has CDR1 SGHAT and CDR2 FQNNGV. The CDR3 consists of 16 residues. The V segment lost 6 bases and the J segment 5 bases; nucleotides outside the gene matches: 14. The CDR3 coding sequence is TGTGCCAGCAGGCGCCCCTGGGCGGGAGGGCCCCACGAGCAGTACTTC. It is translated as CASRRPWAGGPHEQYF.

J is TRBJ1-6 and V is TRBV5-1; TRBD1 might be the D (6 bases). Per germline, CDR1 SGHRS and CDR2 YFSETQ. V was shortened by 4 bases and J by 7 bases, with 15 bases between the two germline ends. The CDR3 runs to 15 residues. The CDR3: CASSPTGQTNSPLHF. In nucleotides, the CDR3 is TGCGCCAGCAGCCCAACAGGGCAAACCAATTCACCCCTCCACTTT.

The J gene is TRBJ2-1, the V gene TRBV19; 9 bases map to TRBD1. From germline, CDR1 is LNHDA and CDR2 SQIVND (reference sequence). V trimming: 7 bases; J trimming: 6 bases; junction bases outside the gene matches: 1. The CDR3 has 12 amino acids. The DNA of the CDR3 is TGTGCCAGTATGACAGGGGGCAATGAGCAGTTCTTC. Translated, it gives CASMTGGNEQFF.

The chain uses TRBV20-1 and TRBJ2-2; D remains ambiguous. The CDR3 loop spans 12 amino acids. Trimming removed 3 bases at V and 1 base at J, with 3 bases between. The V gene's germline CDR1 is DFQATT and CDR2 SNEGSKA (reference sequence). DNA of the CDR3: TGCAGTGCTAGTCGGAACACCGGGGAGCTGTTTTTT. Encoded protein: CSASRNTGELFF.